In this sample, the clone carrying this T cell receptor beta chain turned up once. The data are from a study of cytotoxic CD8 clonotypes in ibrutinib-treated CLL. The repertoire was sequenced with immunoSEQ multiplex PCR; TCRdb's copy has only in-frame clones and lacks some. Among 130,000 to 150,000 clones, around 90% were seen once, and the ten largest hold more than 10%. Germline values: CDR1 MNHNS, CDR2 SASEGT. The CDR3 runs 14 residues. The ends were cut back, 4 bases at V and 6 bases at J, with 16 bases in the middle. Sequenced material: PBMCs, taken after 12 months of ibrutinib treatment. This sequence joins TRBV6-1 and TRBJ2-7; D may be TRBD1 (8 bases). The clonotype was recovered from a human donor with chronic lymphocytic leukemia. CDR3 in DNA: TGTGCCAGCAGTGGGACCACAGGGGGGGCCGAGCAGTACTTC. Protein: CASSGTTGGAEQYF.